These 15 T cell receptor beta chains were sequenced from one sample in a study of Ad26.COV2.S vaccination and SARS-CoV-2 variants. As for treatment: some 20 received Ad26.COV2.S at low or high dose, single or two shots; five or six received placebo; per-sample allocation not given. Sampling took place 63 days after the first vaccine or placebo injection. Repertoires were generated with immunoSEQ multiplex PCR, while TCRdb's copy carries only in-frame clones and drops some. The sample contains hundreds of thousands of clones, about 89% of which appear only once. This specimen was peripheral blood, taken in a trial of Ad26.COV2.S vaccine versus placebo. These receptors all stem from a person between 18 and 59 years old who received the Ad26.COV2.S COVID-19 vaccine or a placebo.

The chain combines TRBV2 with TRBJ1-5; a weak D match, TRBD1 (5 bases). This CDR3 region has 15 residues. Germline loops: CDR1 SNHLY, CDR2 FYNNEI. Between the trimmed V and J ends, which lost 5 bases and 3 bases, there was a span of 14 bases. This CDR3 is CASSPWDFNNQPQHF. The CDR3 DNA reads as TGTGCCAGCAGTCCCTGGGACTTTAACAATCAGCCCCAGCATTTT. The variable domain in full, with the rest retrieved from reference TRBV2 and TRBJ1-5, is EPEVTQTPSHQVTQMGQEVILRCVPISNHLYFYWYRQILGQKVEFLVSFYNNEISEKSEIFDDQFSVERPDGSNFTLKIRSTKLEDSAMYFCASSPWDFNNQPQHFGDGTRLSIL.

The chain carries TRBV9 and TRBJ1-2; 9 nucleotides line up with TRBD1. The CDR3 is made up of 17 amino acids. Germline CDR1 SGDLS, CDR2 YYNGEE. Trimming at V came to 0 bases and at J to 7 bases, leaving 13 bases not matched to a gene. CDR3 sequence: CASSVGPARGTGSGYTF. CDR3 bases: TGTGCCAGCAGCGTAGGCCCCGCCCGGGGGACAGGGAGTGGCTACACCTTC.

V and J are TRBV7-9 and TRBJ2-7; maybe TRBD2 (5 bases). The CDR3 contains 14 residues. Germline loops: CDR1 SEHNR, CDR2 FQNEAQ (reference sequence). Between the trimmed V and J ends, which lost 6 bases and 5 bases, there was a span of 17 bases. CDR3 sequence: CASSNVGGSHEQYF. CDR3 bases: TGTGCCAGCAGTAATGTTGGCGGGTCCCACGAGCAGTACTTC.

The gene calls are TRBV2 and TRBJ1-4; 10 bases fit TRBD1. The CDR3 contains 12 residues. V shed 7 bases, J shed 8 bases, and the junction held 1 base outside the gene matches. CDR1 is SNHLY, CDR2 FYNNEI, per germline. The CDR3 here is CASKTGGEKLFF. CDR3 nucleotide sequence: TGTGCCAGCAAGACAGGGGGCGAAAAACTGTTTTTT.

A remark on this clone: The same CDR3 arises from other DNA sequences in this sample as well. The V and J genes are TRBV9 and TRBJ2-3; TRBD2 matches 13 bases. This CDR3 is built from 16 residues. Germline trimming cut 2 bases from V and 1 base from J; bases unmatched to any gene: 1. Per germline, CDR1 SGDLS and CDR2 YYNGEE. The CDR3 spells CASSVGTSGGTDTQYF. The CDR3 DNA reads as TGTGCCAGCAGCGTGGGGACTAGCGGGGGCACAGATACGCAGTATTTT.

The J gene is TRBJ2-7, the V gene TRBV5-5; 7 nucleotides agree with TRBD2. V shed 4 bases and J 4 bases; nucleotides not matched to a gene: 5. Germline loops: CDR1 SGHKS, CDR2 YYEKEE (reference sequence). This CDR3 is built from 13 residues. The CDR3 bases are TGTGCCAGCAGCCGGGAGGTAGCTTACGAGCAGTACTTC. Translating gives CASSREVAYEQYF.

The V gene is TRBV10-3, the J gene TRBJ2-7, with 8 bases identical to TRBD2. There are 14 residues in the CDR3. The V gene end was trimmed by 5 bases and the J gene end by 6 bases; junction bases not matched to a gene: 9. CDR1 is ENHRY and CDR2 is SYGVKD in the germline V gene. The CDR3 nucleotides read TGTGCCATCAGTCCAGCGGGGGTGGCCGGCGAGCAGTACTTC. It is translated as CAISPAGVAGEQYF.

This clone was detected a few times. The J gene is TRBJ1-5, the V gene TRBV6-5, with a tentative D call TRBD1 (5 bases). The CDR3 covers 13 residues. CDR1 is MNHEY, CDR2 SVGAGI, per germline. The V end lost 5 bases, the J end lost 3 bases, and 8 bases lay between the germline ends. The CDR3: CASSRQPNQPQHF. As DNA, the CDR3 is TGTGCCAGCAGTCGACAGCCCAATCAGCCCCAGCATTTT.

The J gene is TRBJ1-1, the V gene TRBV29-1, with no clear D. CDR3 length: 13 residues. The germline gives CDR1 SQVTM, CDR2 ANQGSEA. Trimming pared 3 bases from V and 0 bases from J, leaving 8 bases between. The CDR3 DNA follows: TGCAGCGTTGACAACAACATGAACACTGAAGCTTTCTTT. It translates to CSVDNNMNTEAFF.

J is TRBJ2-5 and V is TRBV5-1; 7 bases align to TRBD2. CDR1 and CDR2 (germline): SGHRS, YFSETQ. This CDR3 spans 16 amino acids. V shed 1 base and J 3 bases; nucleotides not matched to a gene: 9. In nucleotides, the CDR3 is TGCGCCAGCAGCTTGCCCTCAAGCGGGATGGAAGAGACCCAGTACTTC. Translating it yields CASSLPSSGMEETQYF.

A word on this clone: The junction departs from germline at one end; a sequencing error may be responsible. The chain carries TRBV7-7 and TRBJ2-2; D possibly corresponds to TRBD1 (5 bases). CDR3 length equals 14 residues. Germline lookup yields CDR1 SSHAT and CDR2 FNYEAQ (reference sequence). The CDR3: CASSLGQGDGELFF. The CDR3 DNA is TGTGCTAGCAGCTTAGGGCAGGGCGACGGGGAGCTGTTTTTT.

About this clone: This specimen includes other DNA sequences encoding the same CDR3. In DNA, the CDR3 is TGTGCCAGCTCACCCCCAGGGGGAAACACCATATATTTT. This gives the protein CASSPPGGNTIYF. V gene TRBV18 combines with J gene TRBJ1-3; maybe TRBD1 (5 bases). Trimming cost V 3 bases and J 4 bases, with 7 bases left between them. Germline V gene sequence: CDR1 KGHSH, CDR2 LQKENI. There are 13 residues in the CDR3.

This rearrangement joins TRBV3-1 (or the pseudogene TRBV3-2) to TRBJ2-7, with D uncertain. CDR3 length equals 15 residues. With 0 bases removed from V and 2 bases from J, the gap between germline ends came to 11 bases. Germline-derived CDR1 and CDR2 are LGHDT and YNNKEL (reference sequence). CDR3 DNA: TGTGCCAGCAGCCAAGACTTGAGCGAGACCTACGAGCAGTACTTC. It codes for CASSQDLSETYEQYF.

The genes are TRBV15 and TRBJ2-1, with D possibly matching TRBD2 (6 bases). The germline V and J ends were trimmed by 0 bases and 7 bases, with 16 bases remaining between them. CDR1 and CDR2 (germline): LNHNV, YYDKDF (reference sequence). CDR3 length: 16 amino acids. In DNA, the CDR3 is TGTGCCACCAGCAGAGATATGGCGGGGCCGGGGAATGAGCAGTTCTTC. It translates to CATSRDMAGPGNEQFF.

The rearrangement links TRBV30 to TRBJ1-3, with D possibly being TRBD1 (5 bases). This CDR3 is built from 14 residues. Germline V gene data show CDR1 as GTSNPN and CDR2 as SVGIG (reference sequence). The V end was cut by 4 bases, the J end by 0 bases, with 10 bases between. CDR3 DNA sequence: TGTGCCTGGATACCCAGGGCCTCTGGAAACACCATATATTTT. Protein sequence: CAWIPRASGNTIYF.